This TCR beta chain was sequenced for a study of T cells in pancreatic ductal adenocarcinoma. Study conclusions and caveats: Blood clonality (roughly 0.07) did not differ significantly from tumor (about 0.112). Blood had more productive templates and roughly 7.5-fold more unique clonotypes than tumor. The resected cohort was biased toward the minority with early-stage disease.

Here immunoSEQ multiplex PCR was the method, and the copy in TCRdb shows in-frame clones only, minus some. The table records 97,000 or so clones, roughly 95% of them present only once. Comments on this clone: The antigen is undetermined.

The germline V gene has CDR1 GTSNPN and CDR2 SVGIG (reference sequence). There are 11 residues in the CDR3. V was clipped by 8 bases and J by 8 bases, with 15 bases between them. Surgery without prior neoadjuvant therapy was the treatment of the selected pancreatic ductal adenocarcinoma patients. Sequenced input: PBMCs. The chain is built from TRBV30 and TRBJ1-2; maybe TRBD1 (6 bases). The sequence derives from a human donor with pancreatic ductal adenocarcinoma. CDR3 bases: TGTGCCCTTGACAGGCCTCGAGGCTACACCTTC. Its translation: CALDRPRGYTF.